A selection of T cell receptor beta chains follows, all from one sample in a study of blood T cell repertoires in COVID-19. Only in-frame clones appear in the TCRdb table, and some are missing; sequencing was by immunoSEQ multiplex PCR. In the table there are approximately 100,000 clones, approximately 89% of which are singletons. The source material was peripheral blood. The source is a woman of 80 years or more with active COVID-19. The conserved cysteine and the conserved F or W are not part of the CDR3 here. Not all rows give a size; the values are once, few, many and, for expanded clones, a class.

j_gene | v_gene | abundance | CDR3aa
TRBJ1-5 | TRBV28 | - | ASSWGTNSNQPQH
TRBJ1-5 | TRBV19 | - | ASSILGGGNQPQH
TRBJ2-7 | TRBV9 | - | ASSVGGGLEQY
TRBJ2-7 | TRBV7-2 | - | ASSLGGSGYEQY
TRBJ1-1 | TRBV7-8 | - | ASSLKAGTEAF
TRBJ2-1 | TRBV6-6 | - | ASSPRLAGGAISSYNEQF
TRBJ2-2 | TRBV25-1 | - | ASSGHFNTGELF
TRBJ1-2 | TRBV5-4 | - | ASSRGLGYT
TRBJ2-7 | TRBV28 | - | ASRREGYDEQY
TRBJ1-2 | TRBV27 | few | ARRADYGYT
TRBJ1-2 | TRBV2 | - | ASSEDSPYGYT
TRBJ1-2 | TRBV9 | - | ASSVDPTGNYGYT
TRBJ2-7 | TRBV19 | - | ASSASRGNEQY
TRBJ2-5 | TRBV7-6 | - | ASSRRDREETQY
TRBJ1-1 | TRBV3-1/TRBV3-2 | - | ASSLGTHTEAF
TRBJ2-2 | TRBV7-9 | - | ASSQGETGELF
TRBJ1-4 | TRBV9 | - | ASSMPRPGVGEKLF
TRBJ2-1 | TRBV29-1 | - | SVVTGSPSISYNEQF
TRBJ2-7 | TRBV6-2/TRBV6-3 | - | ASSYGGRRVSRYEQY
TRBJ1-3 | TRBV28 | - | ASSPQGAGGNTIY
TRBJ2-1 | TRBV11-2 | once | ASSLDRASGNEQF
TRBJ2-5 | TRBV2 | - | ASSALQETQY
TRBJ2-3 | TRBV11-2 | - | ASSLEGSGRSTDTQY
TRBJ1-6 | TRBV6-4 | - | ASSGSRLNRGPSSYNSPLH
TRBJ1-5 | TRBV5-5 | - | ASSFIPASSNQPQH
TRBJ2-2 | TRBV2 | - | ASSEGLAGVGELF
TRBJ2-7 | TRBV5-6 | - | ASSLALGVFEQY
TRBJ2-1 | TRBV6-5 | - | ASHLYRDNEQF
TRBJ2-7 | TRBV2 | - | ASRREGGEQY